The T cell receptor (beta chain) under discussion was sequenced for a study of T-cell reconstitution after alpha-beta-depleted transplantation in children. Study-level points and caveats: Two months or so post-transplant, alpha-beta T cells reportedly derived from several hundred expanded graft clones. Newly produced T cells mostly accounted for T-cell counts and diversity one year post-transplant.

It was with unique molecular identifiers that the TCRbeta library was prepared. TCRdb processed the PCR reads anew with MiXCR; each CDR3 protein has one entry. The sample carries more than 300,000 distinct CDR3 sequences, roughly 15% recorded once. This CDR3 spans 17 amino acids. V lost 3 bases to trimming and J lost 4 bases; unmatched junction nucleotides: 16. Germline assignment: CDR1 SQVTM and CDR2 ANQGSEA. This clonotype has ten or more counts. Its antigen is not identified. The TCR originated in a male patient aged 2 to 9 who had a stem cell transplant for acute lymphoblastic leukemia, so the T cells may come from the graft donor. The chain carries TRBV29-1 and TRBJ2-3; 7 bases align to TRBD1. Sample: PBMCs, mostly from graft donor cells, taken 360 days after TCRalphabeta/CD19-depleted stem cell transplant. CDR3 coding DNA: TGCAGCGTTGAGCATAATGACCCGGGACAGTACGCAGATACGCAGTATTTT. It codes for CSVEHNDPGQYADTQYF.